This T cell receptor (beta chain) was identified during a study of technical replicates of blood from four donors (dated by TCRdb to about 2017). Receptors were amplified or captured by the immunoSEQ multiplex PCR assay. TCRdb provides this immuneACCESS table in a form limited to in-frame rearrangements. Some clones are lacking; in checked studies, under half of them reflect an unresolved V gene, and why the rest are absent is not known. Across this sample there are about 70,000 clones, with approximately 96% seen only once. The top ten clones comprise approximately 0.2% of the sample. The germline V gene provides CDR1 SGHRS and CDR2 YFSETQ. V trim: 4 bases; J trim: 6 bases; unmatched bases: 6. Inclusive of the bounding cysteine and phenylalanine, the CDR3 is 14 residues long. Only the CDR3 portion is preserved as DNA: 42 bases, with reading frame beginning at the first base. Notes on this clone: No antigen is known for it. Base qualities were left out, and no much larger clone turns up one base away.

The sequencing sample was made of T cells isolated from PBMCs. The V gene is TRBV5-1 and the J gene is TRBJ2-2; 7 junctional bases match TRBD1. This sequence was found in a human donor in good health. The CDR3 here reads CASSLDRVSGELFF. The sequenced DNA is TGCGCCAGCAGCCTTGACAGGGTTTCCGGGGAGCTGTTTTTT.